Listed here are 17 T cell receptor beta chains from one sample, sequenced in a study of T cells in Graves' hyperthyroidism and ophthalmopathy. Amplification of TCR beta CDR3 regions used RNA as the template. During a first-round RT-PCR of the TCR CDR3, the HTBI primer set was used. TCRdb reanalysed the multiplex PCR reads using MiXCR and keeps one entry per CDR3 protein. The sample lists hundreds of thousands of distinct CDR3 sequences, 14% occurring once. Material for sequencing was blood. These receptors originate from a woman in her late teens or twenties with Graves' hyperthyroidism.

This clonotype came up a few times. The CDR3 sequence: CASSLARSGYNEQFF. CDR3 bases: TGTGCCAGCAGCTTAGCGAGATCCGGCTACAATGAGCAGTTCTTC. The chain combines TRBV7-2 with TRBJ2-1; D remains unclear. V was pared by 0 bases and J by 3 bases, with 9 bases between. The CDR3 contains 15 residues. CDR1 is SGHTA and CDR2 is FQGNSA in the germline V gene.

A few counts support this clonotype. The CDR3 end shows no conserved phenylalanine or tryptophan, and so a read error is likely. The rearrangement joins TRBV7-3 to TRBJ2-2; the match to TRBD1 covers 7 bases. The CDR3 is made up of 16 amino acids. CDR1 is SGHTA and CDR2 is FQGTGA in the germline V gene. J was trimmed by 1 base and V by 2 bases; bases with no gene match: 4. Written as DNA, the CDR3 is TGTGCCAGCAGCTTATTAGGGGGCTTGAACACCGGGGAGCTGTTTTTA. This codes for CASSLLGGLNTGELFL.

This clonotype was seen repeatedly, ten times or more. The CDR3 nucleotides are TGTGCCAGCAGCTCATCCCGACCCCTTAGTGGCACAGATACGCAGTATTTT. It yields the protein CASSSSRPLSGTDTQYF. The chain carries TRBV3-1 and TRBJ2-3; D gene ambiguous. Germline V gene sequence: CDR1 LGHDT, CDR2 YNNKEL (reference sequence). CDR3 length equals 17 residues. V lost 5 bases and J 1 base, leaving 19 bases between the germline ends.

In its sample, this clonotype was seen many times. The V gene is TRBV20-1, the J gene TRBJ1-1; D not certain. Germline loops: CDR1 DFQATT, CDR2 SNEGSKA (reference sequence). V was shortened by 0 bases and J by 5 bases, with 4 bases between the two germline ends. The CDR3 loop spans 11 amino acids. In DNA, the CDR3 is TGCAGTGCTAGAGATGCGACTGAAGCTTTCTTT. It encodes CSARDATEAFF.

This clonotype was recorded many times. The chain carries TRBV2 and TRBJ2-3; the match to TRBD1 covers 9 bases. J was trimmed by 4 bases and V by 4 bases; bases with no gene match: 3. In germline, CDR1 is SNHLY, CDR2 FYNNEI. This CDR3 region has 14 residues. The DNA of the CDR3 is TGTGCCAGCAGTGGACAGGGGGGAGCAGATACGCAGTATTTT. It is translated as CASSGQGGADTQYF.

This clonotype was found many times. CDR3 bases: TGTGCCAGCAGCGCAGCTCCCCCTCCACTCAAAAACATTCAGTACTTC. This encodes CASSAAPPPLKNIQYF. The chain couples TRBV28 to TRBJ2-4; no clear D gene. The CDR3 is made up of 16 amino acids. The V gene lost 6 bases and the J gene lost 3 bases, with 18 bases spanning the gap. Germline V gene data show CDR1 as MDHEN and CDR2 as SYDVKM.

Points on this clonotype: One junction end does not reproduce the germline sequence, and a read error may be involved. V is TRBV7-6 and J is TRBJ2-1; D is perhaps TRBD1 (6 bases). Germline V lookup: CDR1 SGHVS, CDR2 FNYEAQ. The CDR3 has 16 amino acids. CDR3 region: CASSLGFGTNHNEQLF. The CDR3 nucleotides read TGTGCCAGCAGCTTAGGCTTTGGGACAAACCACAATGAGCAGCTCTTC. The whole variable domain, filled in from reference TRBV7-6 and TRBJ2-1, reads GAGVSQSPRYKVTKRGQDVALRCDPISGHVSLYWYRQALGQGPEFLTYFNYEAQQDKSGLPNDRFSAERPEGSISTLTIQRTEQRDSAMYRCASSLGFGTNHNEQLFGPGTRLTVL.

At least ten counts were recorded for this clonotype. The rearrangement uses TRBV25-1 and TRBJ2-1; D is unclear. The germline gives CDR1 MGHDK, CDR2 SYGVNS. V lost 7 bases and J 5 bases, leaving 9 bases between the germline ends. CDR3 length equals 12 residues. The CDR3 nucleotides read TGTGCCAGCACAGGAAGTAACAATGAGCAGTTCTTC. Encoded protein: CASTGSNNEQFF.

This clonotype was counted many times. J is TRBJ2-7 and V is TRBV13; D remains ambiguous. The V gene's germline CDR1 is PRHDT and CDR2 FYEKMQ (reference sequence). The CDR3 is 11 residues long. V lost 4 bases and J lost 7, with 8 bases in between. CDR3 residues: CASSSAREQYF. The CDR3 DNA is TGTGCCAGCAGCTCCGCGAGGGAGCAGTACTTC. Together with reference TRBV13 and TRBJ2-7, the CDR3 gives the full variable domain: AAGVIQSPRHLIKEKRETATLKCYPIPRHDTVYWYQQGPGQDPQFLISFYEKMQSDKGSIPDRFSAQQFSDYHSELNMSSLELGDSALYFCASSSAREQYFGPGTRLTVT.

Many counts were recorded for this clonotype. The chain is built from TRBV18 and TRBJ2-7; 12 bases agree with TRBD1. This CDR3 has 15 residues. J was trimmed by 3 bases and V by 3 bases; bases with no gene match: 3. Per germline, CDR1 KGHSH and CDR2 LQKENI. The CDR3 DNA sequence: TGTGCCAGCTCACCCGGGACAGGGGGCATCTACGAGCAGTACTTC. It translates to CASSPGTGGIYEQYF.

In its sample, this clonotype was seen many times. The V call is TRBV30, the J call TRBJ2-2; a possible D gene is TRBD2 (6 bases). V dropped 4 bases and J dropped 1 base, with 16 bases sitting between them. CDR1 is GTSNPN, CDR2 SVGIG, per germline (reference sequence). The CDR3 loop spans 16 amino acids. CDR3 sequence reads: CAWISDYRLNTGELFF. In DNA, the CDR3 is TGTGCCTGGATCTCGGACTACCGATTGAACACCGGGGAGCTGTTTTTT.

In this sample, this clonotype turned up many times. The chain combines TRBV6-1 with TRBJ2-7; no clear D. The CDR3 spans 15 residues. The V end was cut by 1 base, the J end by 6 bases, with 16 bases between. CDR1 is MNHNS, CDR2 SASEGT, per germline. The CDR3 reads CASSEGPDSGAEQYF. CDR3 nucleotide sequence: TGTGCCAGCAGTGAAGGCCCAGATTCGGGCGCCGAGCAGTACTTC.

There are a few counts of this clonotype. CDR3 nucleotides: TGCAGCGGTCTCGCGACATCCTCGGATGAGCAGTTCTTC. Its protein is CSGLATSSDEQFF. The chain links TRBV29-1 to TRBJ2-1; D gene unclear. The V end was cut by 7 bases, the J end by 8 bases, with 18 bases between. The CDR3 spans 13 residues. The germline gives CDR1 SQVTM, CDR2 ANQGSEA.

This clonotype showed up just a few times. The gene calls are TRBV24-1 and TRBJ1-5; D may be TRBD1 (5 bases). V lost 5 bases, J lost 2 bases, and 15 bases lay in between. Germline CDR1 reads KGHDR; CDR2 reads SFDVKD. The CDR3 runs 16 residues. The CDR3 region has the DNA TGTGCCACCAGTGCGAGCCCGGGGACGGGCAATCAGCCCCAGCATTTT. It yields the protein CATSASPGTGNQPQHF.

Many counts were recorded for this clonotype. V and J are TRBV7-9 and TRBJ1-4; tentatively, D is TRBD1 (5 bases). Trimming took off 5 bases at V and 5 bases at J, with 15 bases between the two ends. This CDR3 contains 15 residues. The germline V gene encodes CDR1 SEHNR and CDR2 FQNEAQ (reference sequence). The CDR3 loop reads CASSSGDRRNEKLFF. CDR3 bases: TGTGCCAGCAGCAGCGGGGACCGCCGGAATGAAAAACTGTTTTTT.

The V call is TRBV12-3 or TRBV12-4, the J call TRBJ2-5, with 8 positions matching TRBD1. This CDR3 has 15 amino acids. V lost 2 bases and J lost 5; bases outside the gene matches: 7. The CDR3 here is CASSLRTGLEETQYF. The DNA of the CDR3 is TGTGCCAGCAGTTTACGGACAGGGTTAGAGGAGACCCAGTACTTC.

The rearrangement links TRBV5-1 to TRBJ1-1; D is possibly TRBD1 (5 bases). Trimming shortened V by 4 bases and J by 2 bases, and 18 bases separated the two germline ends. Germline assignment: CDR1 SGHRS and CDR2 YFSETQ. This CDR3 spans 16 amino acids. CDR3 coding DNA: TGCGCCAGCAGCCCAGGAAACTCGAGGGGTAACACTGAAGCTTTCTTT. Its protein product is CASSPGNSRGNTEAFF. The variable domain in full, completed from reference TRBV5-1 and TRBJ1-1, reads KAGVTQTPRYLIKTRGQQVTLSCSPISGHRSVSWYQQTPGQGLQFLFEYFSETQRNKGNFPGRFSGRQFSNSRSEMNVSTLELGDSALYLCASSPGNSRGNTEAFFGQGTRLTVV.